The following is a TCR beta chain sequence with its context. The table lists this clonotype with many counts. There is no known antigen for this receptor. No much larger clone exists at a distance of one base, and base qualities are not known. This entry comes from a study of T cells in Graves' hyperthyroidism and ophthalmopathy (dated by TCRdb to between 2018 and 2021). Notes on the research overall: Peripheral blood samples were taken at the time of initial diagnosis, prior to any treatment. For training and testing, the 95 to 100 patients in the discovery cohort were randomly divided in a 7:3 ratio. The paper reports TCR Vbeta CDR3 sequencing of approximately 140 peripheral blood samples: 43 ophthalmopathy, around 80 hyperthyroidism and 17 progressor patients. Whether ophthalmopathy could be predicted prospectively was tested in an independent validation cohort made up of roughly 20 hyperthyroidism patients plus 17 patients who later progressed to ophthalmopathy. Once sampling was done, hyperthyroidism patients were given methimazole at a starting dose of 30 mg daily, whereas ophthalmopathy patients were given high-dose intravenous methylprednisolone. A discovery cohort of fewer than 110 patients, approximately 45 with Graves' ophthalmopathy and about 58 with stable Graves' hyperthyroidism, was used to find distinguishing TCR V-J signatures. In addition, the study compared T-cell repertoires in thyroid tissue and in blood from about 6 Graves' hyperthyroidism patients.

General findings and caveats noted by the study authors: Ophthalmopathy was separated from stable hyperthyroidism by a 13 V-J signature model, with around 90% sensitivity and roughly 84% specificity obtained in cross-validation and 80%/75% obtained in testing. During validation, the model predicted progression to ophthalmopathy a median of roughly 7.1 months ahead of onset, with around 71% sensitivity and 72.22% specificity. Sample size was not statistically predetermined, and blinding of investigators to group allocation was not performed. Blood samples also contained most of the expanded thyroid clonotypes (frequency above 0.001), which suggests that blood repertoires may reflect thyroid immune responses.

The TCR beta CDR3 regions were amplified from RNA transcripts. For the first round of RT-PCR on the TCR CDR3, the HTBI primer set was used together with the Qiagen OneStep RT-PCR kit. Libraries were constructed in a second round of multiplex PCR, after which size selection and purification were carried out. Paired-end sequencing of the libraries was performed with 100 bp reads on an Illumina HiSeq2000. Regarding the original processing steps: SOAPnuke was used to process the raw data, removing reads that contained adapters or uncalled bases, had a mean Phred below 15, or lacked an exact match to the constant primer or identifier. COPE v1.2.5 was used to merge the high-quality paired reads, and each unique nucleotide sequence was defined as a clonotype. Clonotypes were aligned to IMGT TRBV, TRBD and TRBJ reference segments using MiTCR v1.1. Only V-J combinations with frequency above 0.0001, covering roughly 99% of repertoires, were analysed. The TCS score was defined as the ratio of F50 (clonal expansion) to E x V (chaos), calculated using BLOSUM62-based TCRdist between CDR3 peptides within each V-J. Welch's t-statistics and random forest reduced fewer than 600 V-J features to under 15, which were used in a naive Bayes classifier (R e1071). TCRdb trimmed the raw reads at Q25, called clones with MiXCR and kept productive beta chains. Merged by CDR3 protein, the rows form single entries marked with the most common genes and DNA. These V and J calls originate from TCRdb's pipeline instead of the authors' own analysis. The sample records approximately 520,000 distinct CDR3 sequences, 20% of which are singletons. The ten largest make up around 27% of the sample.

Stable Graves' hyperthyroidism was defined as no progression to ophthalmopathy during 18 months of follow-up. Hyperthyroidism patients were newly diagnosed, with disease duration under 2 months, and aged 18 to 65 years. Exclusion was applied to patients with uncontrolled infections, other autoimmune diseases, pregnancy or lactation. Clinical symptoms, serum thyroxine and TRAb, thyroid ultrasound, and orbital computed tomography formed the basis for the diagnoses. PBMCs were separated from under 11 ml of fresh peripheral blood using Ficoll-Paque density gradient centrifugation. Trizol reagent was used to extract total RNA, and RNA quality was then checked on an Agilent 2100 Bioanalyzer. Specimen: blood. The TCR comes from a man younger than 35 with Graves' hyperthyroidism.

The CDR3 reads CASRVRGRHGYTF. The DNA sequence is given as TGTGCCAGCAGGGTACGGGGGAGGCATGGCTACACCTTC. The chain is made from TRBV28 and TRBJ1-2; 5 matching bases give a weak D call of TRBD1. CDR1 and CDR2 were assigned from the germline V gene as MDHEN and SYDVKM. The CDR3 has 13 amino acids, counting the end cysteine and phenylalanine. Only CDR3 DNA is held: 39 bases, read in frame from base 1. The trim is 6 bases for V and 6 bases for J, with a gap of 14 bases between the germline ends.